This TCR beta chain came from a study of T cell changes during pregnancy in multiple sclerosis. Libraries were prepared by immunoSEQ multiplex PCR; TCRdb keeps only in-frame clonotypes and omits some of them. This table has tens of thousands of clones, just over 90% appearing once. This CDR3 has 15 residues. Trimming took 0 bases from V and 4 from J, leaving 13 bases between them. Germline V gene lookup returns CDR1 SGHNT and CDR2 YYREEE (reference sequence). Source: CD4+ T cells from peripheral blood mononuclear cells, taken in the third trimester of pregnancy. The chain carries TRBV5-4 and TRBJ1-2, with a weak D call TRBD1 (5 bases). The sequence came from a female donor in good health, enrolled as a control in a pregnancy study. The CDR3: CASSLGEGIFYGYTF. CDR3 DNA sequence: TGTGCCAGCAGCTTGGGGGAGGGGATCTTCTATGGCTACACCTTC.